The rows below give T cell receptor beta chains drawn from one sample of a study of T cells in localized non-small cell lung cancer. Libraries were prepared by immunoSEQ multiplex PCR; TCRdb keeps only in-frame clonotypes and omits some of them. The repertoire holds 12,000 or so clones, with around four fifths as singletons. The input for sequencing was peripheral blood, taken before any cancer treatment. These receptors came from a male donor at least 60 years old with stage I lung adenocarcinoma. The CDR3 runs from the conserved cysteine through the conserved F or W. The D gene is left open where the match is weak. Clone size is not always given. Where it is, it says once, few, many or a class for expanded clones.

TRBD2	TRBV7-2	-	TRBJ2-5	CASSGGLAGGLQETQYF	TGTGCCAGCAGCGGGGGACTAGCGGGAGGCCTCCAAGAGACCCAGTACTTC
-	TRBV7-3	-	TRBJ2-1	CASSRTRGTLNEQFF	TGTGCCAGCAGCCGGACAAGGGGGACCCTGAATGAGCAGTTCTTC
TRBD1	TRBV6-6	-	TRBJ1-1	CASSLQGGSEAFF	TGTGCCAGCAGTTTACAGGGGGGGAGTGAAGCTTTCTTT
-	TRBV18	once	TRBJ1-3	CASSPQLENGNTIYF	TGTGCCAGCTCACCACAATTGGAGAATGGAAACACCATATATTTT
-	TRBV10-1	-	TRBJ2-3	CASSESNRVGTDTQYF	TGCGCCAGCAGTGAGTCGAACAGGGTCGGCACAGATACGCAGTATTTT
-	TRBV7-3	-	TRBJ2-1	CASKTSVTNNEQFF	TGTGCCAGCAAAACTAGTGTAACAAACAATGAGCAGTTCTTC
-	TRBV4-3	few	TRBJ1-2	CASSQSYLGEGYGYTF	TGCGCCAGCAGCCAATCTTACTTAGGGGAAGGCTATGGCTACACCTTC
TRBD2	TRBV7-8	-	TRBJ2-3	CASSFGASGRADTQYF	TGTGCCAGCAGCTTCGGGGCTAGCGGGAGGGCAGATACGCAGTATTTT
TRBD1	TRBV5-6	few	TRBJ1-2	CASSLDRGGYGYTF	TGTGCCAGCAGCTTGGACAGGGGAGGGTATGGCTACACCTTC
-	TRBV20-1	-	TRBJ2-3	CSAPLTDTQYF	TGCAGTGCCCCCCTTACAGATACGCAGTATTTT
TRBD1	TRBV28	-	TRBJ1-4	CAARGTGYEKLFF	TGTGCCGCAAGGGGGACAGGGTATGAAAAACTGTTTTTT
-	TRBV28	-	TRBJ1-4	CASSSTSGFAGEKLFF	TGTGCCAGCAGTTCCACCTCAGGGTTTGCCGGTGAAAAACTGTTTTTT
-	TRBV28	-	TRBJ2-1	CASSSTVAEQYNEQFF	TGTGCCAGCAGTTCCACGGTAGCGGAACAATACAATGAGCAGTTCTTC
-	TRBV7-2	-	TRBJ2-3	CASSLENTDTQYF	TGTGCCAGCAGCTTAGAAAACACAGATACGCAGTATTTT
TRBD1	TRBV7-9	-	TRBJ1-2	CASSLGQGLTNYGYTF	TGTGCCAGCAGCTTAGGACAGGGGCTGACTAACTATGGCTACACCTTC
TRBD1	TRBV5-1	-	TRBJ1-1	CASSLGTGNTEAFF	TGCGCCAGCAGCTTGGGGACAGGAAACACTGAAGCTTTCTTT
TRBD2	TRBV2	few	TRBJ2-1	CASWEGGINEQFF	TGTGCCAGCTGGGAGGGAGGAATCAATGAGCAGTTCTTC
TRBD2	TRBV18	-	TRBJ2-7	CASSPTSGMEQYF	TGTGCCAGCTCACCCACTAGCGGGATGGAGCAGTACTTC
-	TRBV7-9	few	TRBJ1-2	CASSVAGGGYYGYTF	TGTGCCAGCAGCGTAGCCGGTGGGGGGTACTATGGCTACACCTTC
-	TRBV5-5	-	TRBJ2-6	CASSALGSSGANVLTF	TGTGCCAGCAGCGCACTAGGCAGTTCTGGGGCCAACGTCCTGACTTTC
-	TRBV28	few	TRBJ1-1	CASSLSPGVAFF	TGTGCCAGCAGTTTAAGTCCAGGCGTAGCTTTCTTT
-	TRBV28	-	TRBJ2-3	CASSLPPSDTQYF	TGTGCCAGCAGTTTACCCCCCTCGGATACGCAGTATTTT
TRBD2	TRBV5-4	large	TRBJ2-2	CASSSPGSGGLTGELFF	TGTGCCAGCAGCTCTCCGGGAAGCGGGGGCCTCACCGGGGAGCTGTTTTTT
-	TRBV18	once	TRBJ1-5	CASSFQSSGSNQPQHF	TGTGCCAGCTCATTCCAGTCATCAGGGAGCAATCAGCCCCAGCATTTT
TRBD1	TRBV28	-	TRBJ1-4	CASSRTGGGEKLFF	TGTGCCAGCAGTCGGACAGGGGGCGGTGAAAAACTGTTTTTT
-	TRBV18	-	TRBJ2-1	CASGGTVDNEQFF	TGTGCCAGTGGTGGGACGGTTGACAATGAGCAGTTCTTC
-	TRBV11-2	few	TRBJ2-7	CASSLGPIREQYF	TGTGCCAGCAGCTTAGGGCCGATCCGCGAGCAGTACTTC
-	TRBV19	few	TRBJ2-3	CASSEGLLKVAEHTQYF	TGTGCCAGTAGTGAGGGACTTCTGAAGGTAGCGGAACATACGCAGTATTTT
-	TRBV6-5	-	TRBJ2-5	CASSPRGQVGETQYF	TGTGCCAGCAGTCCCCGGGGGCAGGTAGGAGAGACCCAGTACTTC
-	TRBV2	-	TRBJ1-2	CASSATGSTFYGYTF	TGTGCCAGCAGTGCTACAGGGTCCACCTTCTATGGCTACACCTTC
TRBD1	TRBV30	once	TRBJ2-5	CAWERTGIETQYF	TGTGCCTGGGAGCGGACAGGGATAGAGACCCAGTACTTC
TRBD2	TRBV7-2	-	TRBJ2-1	CASSTPRGLAGGDEQFF	TGTGCCAGCAGTACCCCGAGGGGACTAGCGGGAGGTGATGAGCAGTTCTTC
-	TRBV25-1	-	TRBJ1-4	CASSMVGFATNEKLFF	TGTGCCAGCAGTATGGTAGGATTTGCAACTAATGAAAAACTGTTTTTT
-	TRBV7-2	-	TRBJ1-2	CASSLGTASYGYTF	TGTGCCAGCAGCTTAGGGACCGCCTCCTATGGCTACACCTTC
TRBD2	TRBV7-9	-	TRBJ2-1	CASSSRDYPYNEQFF	TGTGCCAGCAGCTCCCGGGACTACCCCTACAATGAGCAGTTCTTC
-	TRBV4-1	-	TRBJ1-5	CASTGGGRNQPQHF	TGCGCCAGCACCGGCGGGGGGCGTAATCAGCCCCAGCATTTT
-	TRBV5-4	-	TRBJ2-6	CASSLGGFSGANVLTF	TGTGCCAGCAGCTTGGGAGGATTCTCTGGGGCCAACGTCCTGACTTTC
-	TRBV5-1	-	TRBJ2-5	CASSLEGQETQYF	TGCGCCAGCAGCTTAGAGGGGCAAGAGACCCAGTACTTC
TRBD1	TRBV28	-	TRBJ2-1	CATLRQGADEQFF	TGTGCCACCCTTAGACAGGGGGCGGATGAGCAGTTCTTC
TRBD2	TRBV6-6	-	TRBJ2-7	CASSSRDGGEQYF	TGTGCCAGCAGTAGCAGGGACGGGGGGGAGCAGTACTTC
TRBD2	TRBV7-3	-	TRBJ2-7	CASSLRLAGPYEQYF	TGTGCCAGCAGCTTACGACTAGCGGGCCCCTACGAGCAGTACTTC